These 27 T cell receptor beta chains came from one sample sequenced in a study of a mutant IDH1 vaccine in newly diagnosed glioma. The method was immunoSEQ multiplex PCR; TCRdb's version includes in-frame clones alone and lacks a portion of them. The table lists 85,000 to 100,000 clones, around 90% of them singletons, with less than 0.65% in the top ten. The sample's time point: baseline, week 1 (first vaccination visit). Sample treatment: pre-vaccination baseline after standard-of-care therapy. Sequences were derived from PBMCs, sampled from a glioma patient treated with radiotherapy, temozolomide or both. The receptors originated from a woman aged 50 to 60 with glioma.

This chain's CDR3 is CASSLMASGSVEQFF. In nucleotides, the CDR3 is TGTGCCAGCAGTTTAATGGCTAGCGGGAGTGTCGAGCAGTTCTTC. The V and J genes are TRBV27 and TRBJ2-1; 10 bases match TRBD2. J gave up 10 bases and V 2 bases, and 8 bases lay outside the gene matches. Per germline, CDR1 MNHEY and CDR2 SMNVEV (reference sequence). The CDR3 extends over 15 amino acids.

This chain uses TRBV27 with TRBJ2-6; D ambiguous. Trimming shortened V by 8 bases and J by 4 bases, and 3 bases separated the two germline ends. CDR1 is MNHEY and CDR2 is SMNVEV in the germline V gene (reference sequence). This CDR3 comprises 11 residues. The CDR3 nucleotides are TGTGCCAGCTACGGGGCCAACGTCCTGACTTTC. Its translation: CASYGANVLTF.

This clone turned up a few times. The V and J genes are TRBV5-1 and TRBJ2-1; a weak D match, TRBD2 (5 bases). The length of the CDR3 is 15 residues. V gave up 1 base and J gave up 6 bases, with 14 bases separating them. Germline loops: CDR1 SGHRS, CDR2 YFSETQ. CDR3 region: CASSLLGRGFNEQFF. The CDR3 nucleotides read TGCGCCAGCAGCTTGTTAGGTCGAGGGTTCAATGAGCAGTTCTTC.

The chain combines TRBV27 with TRBJ2-5; 8 bases line up with TRBD2. The germline CDR1 and CDR2 sequences are MNHEY and SMNVEV (reference sequence). This CDR3 spans 13 amino acids. V trimming: 5 bases; J trimming: 5 bases; junction bases outside the gene matches: 4. This CDR3 is CASSSGSFETQYF. Here the CDR3 DNA reads TGTGCCAGCAGTAGCGGGAGTTTTGAGACCCAGTACTTC.

V usage is TRBV29-1 and J usage is TRBJ2-7; TRBD2 matches at 11 bases. CDR3 size: 15 residues. Germline V gives CDR1 SQVTM, CDR2 ANQGSEA. Unmatched junction bases numbered 8, after V lost 7 bases and J lost 0 bases. CDR3 nucleotides: TGCAGCGCTGTCGGACTAGCGGGCAGCTCCTACGAGCAGTACTTC. This gives the protein CSAVGLAGSSYEQYF.

CDR3 nucleotide sequence: TGTGCCAGCTCCACAGGGGGCCAAGAGACCCAGTACTTC. As protein: CASSTGGQETQYF. The chain combines TRBV18 with TRBJ2-5; 8 bases match TRBD1. The CDR3 spans 13 residues. The trim removed 6 bases at V and 1 base at J, leaving 1 base unmatched. Germline V gives CDR1 KGHSH, CDR2 LQKENI.

The V and J genes are TRBV7-9 and TRBJ2-3; 12 positions agree with TRBD2. With 5 bases clipped from V and 5 bases from J, the junction kept 8 bases outside the gene matches. Germline V gene lookup returns CDR1 SEHNR and CDR2 FQNEAQ (reference sequence). CDR3 size: 16 residues. The CDR3 protein is CASSGRTSGILDTQYF. The CDR3 coding sequence is TGTGCCAGCAGCGGCAGGACTAGCGGGATTTTAGATACGCAGTATTTT.

This chain uses TRBV10-2 with TRBJ2-2, with TRBD2 identical over 7 bases. The germline V gene encodes CDR1 WSHSY and CDR2 SAAADI. J was trimmed by 4 bases and V by 6 bases; bases with no gene match: 20. The CDR3 covers 19 residues. The CDR3 loop reads CASRRTSLGGPRVTGELFF. For the CDR3, the DNA is TGCGCCAGCAGGCGGACATCTCTGGGAGGGCCCCGTGTCACCGGGGAGCTGTTTTTT.

The V call is TRBV7-2, the J call TRBJ2-7; weak D call: TRBD2 (6 bases). Between the trimmed V and J ends, which lost 1 base and 4 bases, there was a span of 11 bases. The V gene's germline CDR1 is SGHTA and CDR2 FQGNSA. The CDR3 loop spans 14 amino acids. CDR3 loop: CASSLVAGSYEQYF. CDR3 DNA: TGTGCCAGCAGCTTAGTGGCGGGGAGTTACGAGCAGTACTTC. Based on the CDR3 plus reference TRBV7-2 and TRBJ2-7, the full variable domain is GAGVSQSPSNKVTEKGKDVELRCDPISGHTALYWYRQSLGQGLEFLIYFQGNSAPDKSGLPSDRFSAERTGGSVSTLTIQRTQQEDSAVYLCASSLVAGSYEQYFGPGTRLTVT.

This clone was seen just once. As DNA, the CDR3 is TGCGCCAGCACCACAGGGGGAGTGGCAGAGACCCAGTACTTC. Amino acids: CASTTGGVAETQYF. The rearrangement links TRBV4-1 to TRBJ2-5; 8 nucleotides match TRBD1. The length of the CDR3 is 14 residues. V shed 7 bases, J shed 4 bases, and the junction held 8 bases outside the gene matches. From germline, CDR1 is MGHRA and CDR2 YSYEKL.

V gene TRBV7-9 combines with J gene TRBJ2-1; a possible D gene is TRBD1 (6 bases). The CDR3 contains 16 residues. V was pared by 3 bases and J by 4 bases, with 16 bases between. Germline V gene lookup returns CDR1 SEHNR and CDR2 FQNEAQ (reference sequence). The CDR3 loop is CASSFHSSRGYNEQFF. The CDR3 DNA is TGTGCCAGCAGCTTCCACTCCTCCAGGGGATACAATGAGCAGTTCTTC.

The V gene is TRBV4-1, the J gene TRBJ1-3; D is ambiguous. CDR1 MGHRA and CDR2 YSYEKL come from the germline V gene. Trimming stripped 1 base from V and 1 base from J, with 8 bases between. The CDR3 has 15 residues. The CDR3 bases are TGCGCCAGCAGCCAAGGGTGGGTGTCTGGAAACACCATATATTTT. It specifies CASSQGWVSGNTIYF.

The J gene is TRBJ2-3, the V gene TRBV7-2; 12 bases fit TRBD2. Germline V gives CDR1 SGHTA, CDR2 FQGNSA. The length of the CDR3 is 16 residues. V was clipped by 4 bases and J by 4 bases; unmatched bases: 6. CDR3 sequence: CASSSRLAGDSDTQYF. The CDR3, as DNA: TGTGCCAGCAGCTCAAGACTAGCGGGAGACTCAGATACGCAGTATTTT.

This chain joins TRBV6-5 and TRBJ1-1; D call uncertain. The CDR3 loop spans 13 amino acids. CDR1 and CDR2 from the germline V gene are MNHEY and SVGAGI. The V and J ends lost 4 bases and 2 bases respectively, with 8 bases between them. CDR3 sequence (DNA): TGTGCCAGCAGTTCCCAGGAAAACACTGAAGCTTTCTTT. Its protein is CASSSQENTEAFF.

J is TRBJ2-2 and V is TRBV7-9; no definite D call. Germline CDR1 SEHNR, CDR2 FQNEAQ (reference sequence). This CDR3 is built from 11 residues. V lost 5 bases to trimming and J lost 5 bases, with 3 bases between them. Here the CDR3 reads CASSVTGELFF. For the CDR3, the DNA is TGTGCCAGCAGCGTAACCGGGGAGCTGTTTTTT.

This rearrangement joins TRBV2 to TRBJ1-2; a possible D gene is TRBD1 (6 bases). From germline, CDR1 is SNHLY and CDR2 FYNNEI. The ends were cut back, 4 bases at V and 6 bases at J, with 12 bases in the middle. The CDR3 runs to 13 residues. The DNA of the CDR3 is TGTGCCAGCAGTGGGGGGGGACACGATGGCTACACCTTC. Encoded protein: CASSGGGHDGYTF.

V gene TRBV5-1 combines with J gene TRBJ1-3; D gene uncertain. CDR1 and CDR2 (germline): SGHRS, YFSETQ. CDR3 length: 15 residues. V was trimmed by 5 bases and J by 0 bases, leaving 12 bases between them. The CDR3 DNA sequence: TGCGCCAGCAGTTCAGAGTCCCTCTCTGGAAACACCATATATTTT. Its protein product is CASSSESLSGNTIYF.

The gene calls are TRBV5-1 and TRBJ2-3; tentatively, D is TRBD1 (5 bases). V shed 2 bases and J shed 1 base, with 5 bases lying between them. CDR1 and CDR2 from the germline V gene are SGHRS and YFSETQ. The CDR3 length is 13 residues. CDR3 residues: CASSLGGTDTQYF. The CDR3 nucleotides are TGCGCCAGCAGCTTAGGGGGCACAGATACGCAGTATTTT.

The gene calls are TRBV9 and TRBJ2-1; the match to TRBD1 covers 8 bases. Unmatched junction bases numbered 8, after V lost 4 bases and J lost 8 bases. The length of the CDR3 is 14 residues. Looked up from germline, CDR1 is SGDLS and CDR2 is YYNGEE. CDR3 bases: TGTGCCAGCAGCTCTCTTACGACAGGGGATGAGCAGTTCTTC. This codes for CASSSLTTGDEQFF.

V usage is TRBV27 and J usage is TRBJ2-7; possibly TRBD1 for D (6 bases). Per the germline V gene, CDR1 is MNHEY and CDR2 is SMNVEV (reference sequence). Trimming shortened V by 5 bases and J by 2 bases, and 16 bases separated the two germline ends. This CDR3 region has 15 residues. The CDR3 bases are TGTGCCAGCAGTCTCCTCCCGACAGGCACCTACGAGCAGTACTTC. It specifies CASSLLPTGTYEQYF.

V is TRBV15 and J is TRBJ2-7; tentatively, D is TRBD2 (6 bases). CDR3 length: 14 residues. V was pared by 8 bases and J by 2 bases, with 16 bases between. From germline, CDR1 is LNHNV and CDR2 YYDKDF (reference sequence). Here the CDR3 DNA reads TGTGCCACCTCCCCGCCGGGGGTAGCCTACGAGCAGTACTTC. Its translation: CATSPPGVAYEQYF.

This clone has a single count. This chain links TRBV7-9 with TRBJ2-2; 7 bases agree with TRBD2. This CDR3 is 15 amino acids long. The germline V gene has CDR1 SEHNR and CDR2 FQNEAQ (reference sequence). The V gene end was trimmed by 1 base and the J gene end by 4 bases; junction bases not matched to a gene: 3. The CDR3 DNA is TGTGCCAGCAGCTTAGACGGGGAGGGCACCGGGGAGCTGTTTTTT. The encoded protein is CASSLDGEGTGELFF.

The chain has TRBV28 and TRBJ2-1; 7 positions agree with TRBD1. Per germline, CDR1 MDHEN and CDR2 SYDVKM. Trimming cost V 10 bases and J 8 bases; bases outside gene matches: 5. This CDR3 spans 11 amino acids. The CDR3 DNA reads TGTGCCATAAGACAGGGCCATGAGCAGTTCTTC. It yields the protein CAIRQGHEQFF. The whole variable domain, remainder taken from reference TRBV28 and TRBJ2-1, is DVKVTQSSRYLVKRTGEKVFLECVQDMDHENMFWYRQDPGLGLRLIYFSYDVKMKEKGDIPEGYSVSREKKERFSLILESASTNQTSMYLCAIRQGHEQFFGPGTRLTVL.

The V gene is TRBV30, the J gene TRBJ1-6; D possibly corresponds to TRBD1 (6 bases). Looked up from germline, CDR1 is GTSNPN and CDR2 is SVGIG (reference sequence). The length of the CDR3 is 13 residues. V lost 2 bases to trimming and J lost 7 bases, with 9 bases between them. DNA for the CDR3: TGTGCCTGGAGTACAGGGCACAATTCACCCCTCCACTTT. Translating gives CAWSTGHNSPLHF.

The V and J genes are TRBV11-2 and TRBJ1-3, with TRBD1 matching over 10 bases. With V trimmed by 3 bases and J by 4 bases, 6 bases remained unmatched. CDR1 is SGHAT, CDR2 FQNNGV, per germline. This CDR3 is 16 amino acids long. The CDR3 sequence: CASSFETGGFGNTIYF. The CDR3 DNA reads as TGTGCCAGCAGCTTCGAGACAGGGGGCTTCGGAAACACCATATATTTT. The whole variable domain, filled in from reference TRBV11-2 and TRBJ1-3, reads EAGVAQSPRYKIIEKRQSVAFWCNPISGHATLYWYQQILGQGPKLLIQFQNNGVVDDSQLPKDRFSAERLKGVDSTLKIQPAKLEDSAVYLCASSFETGGFGNTIYFGEGSWLTVV.

V gene TRBV9 combines with J gene TRBJ1-3; D unresolved. Germline V gives CDR1 SGDLS, CDR2 YYNGEE. This CDR3 has 17 amino acids. The V end was cut by 0 bases, the J end by 4 bases, with 17 bases between. The CDR3 DNA reads as TGTGCCAGCAGCGTAGACCAAACGCGCCGGCCAGGAAACACCATATATTTT. The encoded protein is CASSVDQTRRPGNTIYF.

This clone was detected only a few times. The chain uses TRBV27 and TRBJ1-4; D is unresolved. Germline lookup yields CDR1 MNHEY and CDR2 SMNVEV (reference sequence). This CDR3 has 14 amino acids. V lost 5 bases and J lost 8, with 15 bases in between. The CDR3 is CASSVRGREEKLFF. DNA for the CDR3: TGTGCCAGCAGTGTGCGGGGAAGGGAGGAAAAACTGTTTTTT.